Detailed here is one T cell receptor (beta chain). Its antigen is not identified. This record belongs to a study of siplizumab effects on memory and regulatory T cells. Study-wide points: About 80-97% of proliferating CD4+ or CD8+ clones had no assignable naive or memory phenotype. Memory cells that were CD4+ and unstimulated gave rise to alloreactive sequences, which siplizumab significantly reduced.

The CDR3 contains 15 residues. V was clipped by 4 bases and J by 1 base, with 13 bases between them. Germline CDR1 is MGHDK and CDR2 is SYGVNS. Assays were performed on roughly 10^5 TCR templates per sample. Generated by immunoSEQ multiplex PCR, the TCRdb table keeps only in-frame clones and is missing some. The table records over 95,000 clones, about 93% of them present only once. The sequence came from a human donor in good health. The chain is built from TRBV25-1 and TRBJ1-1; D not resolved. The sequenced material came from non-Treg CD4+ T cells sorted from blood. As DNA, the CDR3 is TGTGCCAGCAGTGCCCCGTGGCAGTCGAACACTGAAGCTTTCTTT. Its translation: CASSAPWQSNTEAFF.